This entry lists 4 T cell receptor beta chains sequenced from one sample in a study of T cells after yellow fever vaccination. TCRdb reanalysed the 5' RACE reads using MiXCR and keeps one entry per CDR3 protein. The sample lists 450,000 to 600,000 distinct CDR3 sequences; less than 20% were seen once. The source material was PBMCs, sampled 5 days after the first yellow fever vaccination. These receptors were obtained from a man in his late teens or twenties who received the YFV17D yellow fever vaccine.

Only a few counts were recorded for this clonotype. The chain has TRBV18 and TRBJ1-1; 8 nucleotides match TRBD1. The germline V gene encodes CDR1 KGHSH and CDR2 LQKENI. This CDR3 spans 14 amino acids. J lost 6 bases, V lost 3 bases, and 6 bases had no gene match. CDR3 residues: CASSPGETGAEAFF. As DNA, the CDR3 is TGTGCCAGCTCACCGGGCGAGACAGGGGCTGAAGCTTTCTTT.

This clonotype was found a few times. The chain employs TRBV21-1 and TRBJ2-7; no DNA check was done on the table's D call, TRBD1. TRBV21-1 has pseudogene status. CDR3 length: 16 amino acids. CDR3: CASSKGGGTGNHEQYF. The CDR3 DNA is TGTGCCAGCAGCAAAGGAGGGGGGACAGGGAACCACGAGCAGTACTTC.

The chain carries TRBV9 and TRBJ2-2; 11 bases are a match to TRBD2. The CDR3 is 17 residues long. The germline V gene encodes CDR1 SGDLS and CDR2 YYNGEE. Germline trimming cut 0 bases from V and 4 bases from J; bases unmatched to any gene: 5. The CDR3 DNA follows: TGTGCCAGCAGCGTAGGGGCTAGCGGGGGGACCACCGGGGAGCTGTTTTTT. Protein: CASSVGASGGTTGELFF.

In regard to this clonotype: A read error may produce the germline difference seen at one junction end. This chain links TRBV2 with TRBJ1-6; tentatively, D is TRBD1 (5 bases). The V gene's germline CDR1 is SNHLY and CDR2 FYNNEI. This CDR3 spans 15 amino acids. The CDR3 loop reads CARSAGGTRDSPLHF. CDR3 nucleotides: TGTGCCAGGAGTGCTGGGGGGACCCGGGATTCACCCCTCCACTTT.